A selection of T cell receptor beta chains follows, all from one sample in a study of long-term antiretroviral therapy in people with HIV. Assay used: immunoSEQ multiplex PCR; TCRdb lists only in-frame clones, some missing. The sample consists of more than 45,000 clones, roughly 80% of them appearing once. The source was unsorted PBMCs, collected 0.8 years after starting antiretroviral therapy. These receptors all come from a woman between 18 and 30 years old with HIV. CDR3s include the opening cysteine and the closing phenylalanine or tryptophan. D genes are given only for firm matches. Rows give clone size only sometimes, using once, few, many, or a class for an expanded clone.

clone_size,v_call,d_call,j_call,cdr3_nt,cdr3_aa
once,TRBV6-5,TRBD1,TRBJ1-6,TGTGCCAGCAGCAGACAGGGAAACTCACCCCTCCACTTT,CASSRQGNSPLHF
once,TRBV6-1,.,TRBJ2-7,TGTGCCAGCACCGAGCAAGGACTAAGGTACGAGCAGTACTTC,CASTEQGLRYEQYF
.,TRBV27,.,TRBJ2-1,TGTGCCAGCAGTTTTAATACAGGGAGGTGGTACAATGAGCAGTTCTTC,CASSFNTGRWYNEQFF
.,TRBV13,TRBD1,TRBJ1-5,TGTGCCAGCAGCCTAGGACAGGGGGAACAGCCCCAGCATTTT,CASSLGQGEQPQHF
.,TRBV28,.,TRBJ2-7,TGTGCCAGCAGTCTGTGGACCGGGACACTTGAATCCTACGAGCAGTACTTC,CASSLWTGTLESYEQYF
.,TRBV11-1,TRBD1,TRBJ2-1,TGTGCCAGCACCCAACAGGGGGCAGAAGAGCAGTTCTTC,CASTQQGAEEQFF
once,TRBV7-2,TRBD2,TRBJ2-1,TGTGCCAGCAGCGTACCGACTAGCGGGGGTTCCTACAATGAGCAGTTCTTC,CASSVPTSGGSYNEQFF
.,TRBV7-8,.,TRBJ1-2,TGTGCCAGCAGCCCCCTTCTGAAAGCTAACTATGGCTACACCTTC,CASSPLLKANYGYTF
.,TRBV5-6,TRBD1,TRBJ1-6,TGTGCCAGCATCAAAATAGGGCAGGGACAGAATTCACCCCTCCACTTT,CASIKIGQGQNSPLHF
.,TRBV27,.,TRBJ2-6,TGTGCCAGCACCTACTCTGGGGCCAACGTCCTGACTTTC,CASTYSGANVLTF
.,TRBV11-1,.,TRBJ2-7,TGTGCCAGCAGCTTATTTACAGCGGATCACTCCTACGAGCAGTACTTC,CASSLFTADHSYEQYF
.,TRBV10-3,.,TRBJ1-2,TGTGCCATCAGTGAGACCCCGTCAGGACCCTTTAACTATGGCTACACCTTC,CAISETPSGPFNYGYTF
.,TRBV5-4,.,TRBJ1-1,TGTGCCAGCAGCTTGGCCGGGGGAAGGAACACTGAAGCTTTCTTT,CASSLAGGRNTEAFF
.,TRBV19,TRBD1,TRBJ2-5,TGTGCCAGTAGTACGGACCGGGACAGGGACCAAGAGACCCAGTACTTC,CASSTDRDRDQETQYF
.,TRBV6-6,TRBD2,TRBJ2-1,TGTGCCAGCAGTCGGATGACTAGCGGGGGCTACAATGAGCAGTTCTTC,CASSRMTSGGYNEQFF
.,TRBV5-4,TRBD1,TRBJ1-2,TGTGCCAGCACCGATAAGGGGGCGGGTGGCTACACCTTC,CASTDKGAGGYTF
.,TRBV7-9,.,TRBJ1-1,TGTGCCAGCAGCCTACAGGGTACGAACACTGAAGCTTTCTTT,CASSLQGTNTEAFF
.,TRBV5-1,.,TRBJ2-5,TGCGCCAGCAGCACGAACTCCGGGACGGTATTGGGGGAGCAGTACTTC,CASSTNSGTVLGEQYF
.,TRBV28,.,TRBJ2-7,TGTGCCAGCAGTTCGACCACTCCCTACGAGCAGTACTTC,CASSSTTPYEQYF
.,TRBV7-9,TRBD1,TRBJ2-7,TGTGCCAGCAGCGCACCGGGACAGGGGGCGAGGTTCGAGCAGTACTTC,CASSAPGQGARFEQYF
.,TRBV4-2,TRBD2,TRBJ2-1,TGTGCCAGCAGCCGTAGCGGGAGCTCCTACAATGAGCAGTTCTTC,CASSRSGSSYNEQFF
.,TRBV5-6,TRBD2,TRBJ2-2,TGTGCCAGCAGCTTGGGGGCTAGCGGAGTGTCGAACACCGGGGAGCTGTTTTTT,CASSLGASGVSNTGELFF
.,TRBV6-5,TRBD1,TRBJ1-2,TGTGCCAGCAGCCCAGGGACAGGGATCTATGGCTACACCTTC,CASSPGTGIYGYTF
.,TRBV19,TRBD1,TRBJ1-5,TGTGCCAGTAGTATAGACCAGGGGGGGCTGAGCAATCAGCCCCAGCATTTT,CASSIDQGGLSNQPQHF
.,TRBV4-3,TRBD2,TRBJ2-2,TGCGCCAGCAGCCCTGGGACTAGCGGGTTAGTCACCGGGGAGCTGTTTTTT,CASSPGTSGLVTGELFF
.,TRBV28,.,TRBJ2-3,TGTGCCAGCAGTGAGTCCGGGACACGCAGCACAGATACGCAGTATTTT,CASSESGTRSTDTQYF
few,TRBV9,.,TRBJ2-2,TGTGCCAGCAGCGTAGTCAAGGGGCCCGGGGAGCTGTTTTTT,CASSVVKGPGELFF
.,TRBV27,.,TRBJ2-3,TGTGCCAGCAGAGACTTCACAGATACGCAGTATTTT,CASRDFTDTQYF
.,TRBV6-6,.,TRBJ1-5,TGTGCCAGCAGTTATACCAACAATCAGCCCCAGCATTTT,CASSYTNNQPQHF
.,TRBV7-9,.,TRBJ1-2,TGTGCCAGCAGCTTAGCGAAAACTAACTATGGCTACACCTTC,CASSLAKTNYGYTF
.,TRBV10-1,TRBD2,TRBJ2-1,TGCGCCAGCACCCTCCCCCCAAGCGGGAGGTCCTACAATGAGCAGTTCTTC,CASTLPPSGRSYNEQFF
.,TRBV7-9,.,TRBJ2-1,TGTGCCAGCAGCTTTGTTGCGGAGCAGTTCTTC,CASSFVAEQFF
.,TRBV9,.,TRBJ1-2,TGTGCCAGCAGCGCCCCGGAGGGCTACACCTTC,CASSAPEGYTF
once,TRBV4-3,.,TRBJ1-5,TGCGCCAGCAGCCAAGGGACAGGCAATCAGCCCCAGCATTTT,CASSQGTGNQPQHF
.,TRBV5-6,.,TRBJ2-7,TGTGCCAGCAGCTCGGCTCTGGGAAATATTAACGAGCAGTACTTC,CASSSALGNINEQYF
few,TRBV2,.,TRBJ1-1,TGTGCCAGCAGTGAAGAACAGGGCTCCCGGGAAACTTTCTTT,CASSEEQGSRETFF
.,TRBV25-1,.,TRBJ1-2,TGTGCCAGCAGGGGGACCGGCAAATTCATGGGCTACACCTTC,CASRGTGKFMGYTF
.,TRBV11-2,TRBD1,TRBJ2-1,TGTGCCAGCAGCACCCGGGACAGGTCGAATGAGCAGTTCTTC,CASSTRDRSNEQFF
once,TRBV5-8,.,TRBJ1-1,TGTGCCAGCAGCTTTTTGGGACGGGAGGAAGCTTTCTTT,CASSFLGREEAFF
once,TRBV6-5,.,TRBJ2-3,TGTGCCAGCAGGACCTCAGGGACAGATACGCAGTATTTT,CASRTSGTDTQYF